The clone carrying this TCR beta chain was seen a few times. This specimen belongs to a study of control samples from healthy donors and cancer patients. Repertoires were generated with immunoSEQ multiplex PCR, while TCRdb's copy carries only in-frame clones and drops some. Among 110,000 to 150,000 clones listed, approximately 94% were seen once. Trimming left V 7 bases short and J 4 bases short, with 19 bases between. This CDR3 region has 15 residues. The germline V gene encodes CDR1 MGHDK and CDR2 SYGVNS. V is TRBV25-1 and J is TRBJ1-1; maybe TRBD1 (6 bases). This receptor was identified in a man aged 40-55 years in good health. The sequencing sample was made of blood. The CDR3 region is CASTSPWGAGTEAFF. As DNA, the CDR3 is TGTGCCAGCACCTCTCCGTGGGGGGCGGGCACTGAAGCTTTCTTT.